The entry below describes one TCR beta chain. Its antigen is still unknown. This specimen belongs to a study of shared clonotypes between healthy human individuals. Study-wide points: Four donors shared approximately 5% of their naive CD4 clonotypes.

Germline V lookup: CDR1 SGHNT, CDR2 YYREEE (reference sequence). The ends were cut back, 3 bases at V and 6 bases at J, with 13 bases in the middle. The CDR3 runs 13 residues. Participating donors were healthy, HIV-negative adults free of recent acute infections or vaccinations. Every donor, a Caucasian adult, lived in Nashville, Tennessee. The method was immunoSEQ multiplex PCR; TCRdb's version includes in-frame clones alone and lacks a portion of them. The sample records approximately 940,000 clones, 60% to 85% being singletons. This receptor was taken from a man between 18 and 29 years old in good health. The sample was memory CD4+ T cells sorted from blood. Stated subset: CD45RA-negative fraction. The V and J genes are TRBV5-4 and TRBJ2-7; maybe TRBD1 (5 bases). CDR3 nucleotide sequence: TGTGCCAGCAGCTCAGATCCAGGGCGCGAGCAGTACTTC. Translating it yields CASSSDPGREQYF.